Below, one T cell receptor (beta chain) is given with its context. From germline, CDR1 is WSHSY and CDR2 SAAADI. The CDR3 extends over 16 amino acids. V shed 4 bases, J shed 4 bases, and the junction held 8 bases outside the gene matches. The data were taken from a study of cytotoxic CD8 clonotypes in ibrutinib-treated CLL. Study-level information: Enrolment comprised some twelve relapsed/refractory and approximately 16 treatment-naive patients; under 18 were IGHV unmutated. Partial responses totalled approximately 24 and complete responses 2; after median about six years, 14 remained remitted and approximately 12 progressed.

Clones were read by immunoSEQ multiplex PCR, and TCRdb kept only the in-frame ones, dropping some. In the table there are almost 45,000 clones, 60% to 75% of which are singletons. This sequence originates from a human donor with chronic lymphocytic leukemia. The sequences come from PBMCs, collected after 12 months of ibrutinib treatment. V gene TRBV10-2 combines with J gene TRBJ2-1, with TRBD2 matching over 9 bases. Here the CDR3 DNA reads TGCGCCAGCAGTGGAGGTAGACTAGCGGTATACAATGAGCAGTTCTTC. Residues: CASSGGRLAVYNEQFF.